One sample yielded the 7 T cell receptor beta chains listed below, sequenced in a study of T cell repertoires in cytomegalovirus infection. Antigens for these TCRs are unknown. TCRdb called the reads again in MiXCR, with one record for every CDR3 protein. The sample has about half a million distinct CDR3 sequences, about 44% seen once. Sequencing used cultured PBMCs, obtained from culture after CMV antigen stimulation. The receptors were sampled from a human donor in good health (CMV status not recorded). Some clones in this sample may be carry-over from other donors' samples.

The chain links TRBV6-5 to TRBJ2-3, with TRBD1 as a possible D gene (6 bases). The CDR3 spans 18 residues. V was trimmed by 2 bases and J by 4 bases, leaving 22 bases between them. The germline CDR1 and CDR2 sequences are MNHEY and SVGAGI. As DNA, the CDR3 is TGTGCCAGCAGTTACACAAGATCCAGGGGATCCATTGCAGATACGCAGTATTTT. Its translation: CASSYTRSRGSIADTQYF.

This rearrangement joins TRBV7-9 to TRBJ2-2, with D perhaps TRBD2 (6 bases). This CDR3 spans 18 amino acids. Germline V gene sequence: CDR1 SEHNR, CDR2 FQNEAQ (reference sequence). Trimming took 5 bases from V and 11 from J, leaving 30 bases between them. CDR3 nucleotides: TGTGCCAGCAGCCAACCCCTCCGGGACTCGTGGTCGGTCGGCGAGCTGTTTTTT. Amino acid sequence: CASSQPLRDSWSVGELFF. Variable domain in full (rest from reference TRBV7-9 and TRBJ2-2): DTGVSQNPRHKITKRGQNVTFRCDPISEHNRLYWYRQTLGQGPEFLTYFQNEAQLEKSRLLSDRFSAERPKGSFSTLEIQRTEQGDSAMYLCASSQPLRDSWSVGELFFGEGSRLTVL.

The table lists this clonotype with a few counts. J is TRBJ2-7 and V is TRBV27; TRBD1 matches 10 bases. The V segment lost 2 bases and the J segment 3 bases; nucleotides outside the gene matches: 4. From germline, CDR1 is MNHEY and CDR2 SMNVEV (reference sequence). This CDR3 is built from 15 residues. The CDR3 DNA reads TGTGCCAGCAGTTTACTCGGGACAGGGGACTACGAGCAGTACTTC. It is translated as CASSLLGTGDYEQYF.

This sequence joins TRBV7-2 and TRBJ2-2; D unresolved. The CDR3 is 16 amino acids. V was clipped by 0 bases and J by 5 bases, with 13 bases between them. Germline CDR1 is SGHTA and CDR2 is FQGNSA. The DNA of the CDR3 is TGTGCCAGCAGCTTAGCACCCGGCCGTTGGACCGGGGAGCTGTTTTTT. Protein product: CASSLAPGRWTGELFF.

The sample holds one count of this clonotype. The rearrangement links TRBV7-9 to TRBJ2-5; TRBD2 agrees at 9 bases. The germline gives CDR1 SEHNR, CDR2 FQNEAQ (reference sequence). The trim removed 8 bases at V and 5 bases at J, leaving 15 bases unmatched. This CDR3 has 16 residues. CDR3 sequence: CASGVAGGPFGETQYF. The DNA for the CDR3 is TGTGCCAGCGGTGTCGCGGGAGGGCCGTTCGGGGAGACCCAGTACTTC.

This clonotype was detected only a few times. This sequence joins TRBV7-9 and TRBJ2-7; D might be TRBD1 (6 bases). V was cut by 8 bases and J by 3 bases, with 17 bases left in between. Germline lookup yields CDR1 SEHNR and CDR2 FQNEAQ (reference sequence). The length of the CDR3 is 14 residues. For the CDR3, the DNA is TGTGCCAGCTCAGGTGAGGGACACCACTACGAGCAGTACTTC. It translates to CASSGEGHHYEQYF.

This chain connects TRBV11-2 to TRBJ2-1; no clear D gene. Germline assignment: CDR1 SGHAT and CDR2 FQNNGV. V lost 2 bases to trimming and J lost 5 bases, with 16 bases between them. CDR3 length: 16 amino acids. CDR3 sequence (DNA): TGTGCCAGCAGCTTAAGGCTTTCGGAACTAAACAATGAGCAGTTCTTC. Translation: CASSLRLSELNNEQFF.